Listed below are T cell receptor beta chains from one sample, sequenced in a study of blood T cells in healthy people across ages. TCRdb re-called the 5' RACE reads with MiXCR, one entry per CDR3 protein. Of fewer than 1.5 million distinct CDR3 sequences listed, 42% are singletons. Sequencing input: blood. These TCRs come from a woman aged 18-29 years in good health. Each CDR3 is given with its conserved first and last residue.

v_call: TRBV7-6; j_call: TRBJ1-1; cdr3_aa: CASSPPVAEAFF
v_call: TRBV20-1; j_call: TRBJ2-3; cdr3_aa: CSASYLAGAMGDTQYF
v_call: TRBV7-9; j_call: TRBJ2-1; cdr3_aa: CASSFSGLADNEQFF
v_call: TRBV4-1; j_call: TRBJ2-5; cdr3_aa: CASNEGLAAEETQYF
v_call: TRBV11-2; j_call: TRBJ1-3; cdr3_aa: CASSLELWDSPGNTIYF
v_call: TRBV6-5; j_call: TRBJ2-1; cdr3_aa: CASSPHRGGYNEQFF
v_call: TRBV7-2; j_call: TRBJ1-1; cdr3_aa: CASSPGPLNTEAFF
v_call: TRBV5-1; j_call: TRBJ2-5; cdr3_aa: CASGEEGNEQYF
v_call: TRBV7-8; j_call: TRBJ2-5; cdr3_aa: CANSLAGLLYQETQYF
v_call: TRBV9; j_call: TRBJ1-6; cdr3_aa: CASSDTGTWDSPLHF
v_call: TRBV11-2; j_call: TRBJ2-3; cdr3_aa: CASSPGADTQYF
v_call: TRBV5-1; j_call: NA; cdr3_aa: CASSWDREPQETQYF
v_call: TRBV25-1; j_call: TRBJ1-2; cdr3_aa: CASSAGGGVGYYGYTF
v_call: TRBV4-1; j_call: TRBJ2-1; cdr3_aa: CASSQETGLAGYNEQFF
v_call: TRBV19; j_call: TRBJ2-5; cdr3_aa: CASCPGTGREQYF
v_call: TRBV4-2; j_call: TRBJ1-1; cdr3_aa: CASSQEGDGEAFF
v_call: TRBV20-1; j_call: TRBJ1-6; cdr3_aa: CSARRGSNNSPLHF
v_call: TRBV6-5; j_call: TRBJ2-2; cdr3_aa: CASRRAGGPAGELFF
v_call: TRBV6-5; j_call: TRBJ1-2; cdr3_aa: CASSQDFYGYTF
v_call: TRBV20-1; j_call: TRBJ2-7; cdr3_aa: CSARRQWFSGEQYF
v_call: TRBV25-1; j_call: TRBJ2-3; cdr3_aa: CASSEYIASGGGDTQYF
v_call: TRBV11-1; j_call: TRBJ2-1; cdr3_aa: CASSPQVGRGSYNEQFF
v_call: TRBV28; j_call: TRBJ2-1; cdr3_aa: CASSFGQGARNEQFF
v_call: TRBV10-3; j_call: TRBJ2-7; cdr3_aa: CAINSGGVYEQYF
v_call: TRBV6-5; j_call: TRBJ1-5; cdr3_aa: CASSYSSFGNQPQHF
v_call: TRBV4-1; j_call: TRBJ1-2; cdr3_aa: CASGQEGATRRGYTF
v_call: TRBV28; j_call: NA; cdr3_aa: CASSPAQTGASEQYF
v_call: TRBV14; j_call: TRBJ1-1; cdr3_aa: CASSLTRGATNTEAFF
v_call: TRBV29-1; j_call: TRBJ1-5; cdr3_aa: CSVRYRDGEGQPQHF
v_call: TRBV6-5; j_call: TRBJ1-2; cdr3_aa: CASSYSGYDYTF
v_call: TRBV5-1; j_call: TRBJ1-1; cdr3_aa: CASRTSPGGYTEAFF
v_call: TRBV20-1; j_call: TRBJ1-2; cdr3_aa: CSASVEYGYTF
v_call: TRBV10-3; j_call: NA; cdr3_aa: CAISESVAATYEQYF
v_call: TRBV20-1; j_call: NA; cdr3_aa: CSARTGQEAEQYF
v_call: TRBV4-1; j_call: TRBJ1-2; cdr3_aa: CASRGEMLTGAPTNYGYTF
v_call: TRBV4-2; j_call: TRBJ2-3; cdr3_aa: CASSQGLGGRFTDTQYF